This entry concerns a single T cell receptor beta chain. Its target is not known. The naive gate required viable CD3+CD4+ or CD3+CD8+ cells with CCR7+CD45RA+CD45RO-CD95-CD27+CD28+ phenotype. This specimen comes from a study of T cells after posttransplantation cyclophosphamide. Findings and limits, study-wide: Recipient CMV seropositivity and CMV reactivation strongly tracked TRB clonality. Skin or GI-infiltrating T cells shared few TRB sequences with blood.

Data came from immunoSEQ multiplex PCR; TCRdb stores just in-frame clones and leaves some out. The profile covers roughly 20,000 clones, with 98% appearing a single time and less than 0.2% taken by the ten largest. Material for sequencing was naive CD4+ T cells sorted from PBMCs. This TCR was sampled from a man between 35 and 55 years old in good health, CMV-negative, and a related stem cell transplant donor.

This chain's CDR3 is CASSPQPSANNEQFF. DNA for the CDR3: TGTGCCAGCAGTCCCCAGCCTAGCGCAAACAATGAGCAGTTCTTC. The chain combines TRBV6-5 with TRBJ2-1, with D maybe TRBD2 (6 bases). This CDR3 comprises 15 residues. V was clipped by 5 bases and J by 5 bases, with 16 bases between them. Germline V lookup: CDR1 MNHEY, CDR2 SVGAGI.